The next 12 T cell receptor beta chains were all read from a single sample in a study of blood T cells in healthy people across ages. For the second PCR, which ran for about 7 to 11 cycles, a sample-barcoded 5' primer and a J-beta primer mix were used. Using its own MiXCR run on the 5' RACE reads, TCRdb lists one record per CDR3 protein. The sample includes about 1.6 million distinct CDR3 sequences, almost 35% of them seen just once. Sample: blood. The receptors derive from a woman aged 25-40 years in good health.

The rearrangement joins TRBV9 to TRBJ2-2, with 11 bases identical to TRBD2. The CDR3 length is 18 residues. V trimming: 4 bases; J trimming: 2 bases; junction bases outside the gene matches: 10. Germline V lookup: CDR1 SGDLS, CDR2 YYNGEE. The CDR3 DNA reads TGTGCCAGCAGCTCCCAACTACTAGCGGGGGCCAACACCGGGGAGCTGTTTTTT. It encodes CASSSQLLAGANTGELFF. Full variable domain (missing parts from reference TRBV9 and TRBJ2-2): DSGVTQTPKHLITATGQRVTLRCSPRSGDLSVYWYQQSLDQGLQFLIQYYNGEERAKGNILERFSAQQFPDLHSELNLSSLELGDSALYFCASSSQLLAGANTGELFFGEGSRLTVL.

This clonotype was detected once. The chain has TRBV6-5 and TRBJ1-1; 8 bases map to TRBD1. Germline V CDR1 and CDR2: MNHEY, SVGAGI. CDR3 length: 16 residues. Germline trimming cut 1 base from V and 3 bases from J; bases unmatched to any gene: 7. DNA for the CDR3: TGTGCCAGCAGTTACTTCGGACAGGGCAGAGACACTGAAGCTTTCTTT. Translation: CASSYFGQGRDTEAFF.

This chain links TRBV20-1 with TRBJ1-6, with 7 bases identical to TRBD1. This CDR3 spans 16 amino acids. CDR1 DFQATT and CDR2 SNEGSKA come from the germline V gene (reference sequence). V lost 3 bases and J lost 7; bases outside the gene matches: 12. CDR3 loop: CSARAAGGRRNSPLHF. For the CDR3, the DNA is TGCAGTGCTAGGGCGGCAGGGGGTAGGAGGAATTCACCCCTCCACTTT.

This clonotype was counted a few times. This CDR3 reads CASSRQINEKLFF. CDR3 nucleotides: TGTGCCAGCAGTAGACAGATTAATGAAAAACTGTTTTTT. The chain is built from TRBV12-3 or TRBV12-4 and TRBJ1-4; D perhaps matches TRBD1 (5 bases). CDR3 length equals 13 residues. V was clipped by 5 bases and J by 4 bases, with 8 bases between them.

This clonotype has just a few counts. The genes are TRBV28 and TRBJ2-1; 14 nucleotides align to TRBD2. Trimming removed 3 bases from V and 9 bases from J; junction bases left unmatched: 7. The CDR3 extends over 16 amino acids. CDR1 is MDHEN and CDR2 is SYDVKM in the germline V gene. CDR3 bases: TGTGCCAGCAGTTTGACGGGACTAGCGGGAGTTGTTGAGCAGTTCTTC. Amino acids: CASSLTGLAGVVEQFF.

The chain couples TRBV7-6 to TRBJ2-1; 8 nucleotides align to TRBD2. The CDR3 extends over 16 amino acids. In germline, CDR1 is SGHVS, CDR2 FNYEAQ. Trimming removed 5 bases from V and 6 bases from J; junction bases left unmatched: 12. The CDR3 is CASSTRAGGALNEQFF. The CDR3 DNA is TGTGCCAGCAGCACCCGAGCCGGGGGGGCCCTCAATGAGCAGTTCTTC.

CDR3 in amino acids: CSVGAGNEQFF. CDR3 in DNA: TGCAGCGTCGGTGCTGGGAATGAGCAGTTCTTC. This chain joins TRBV29-1 and TRBJ2-1; D gene ambiguous. V lost 6 bases to trimming and J lost 7 bases, with 10 bases between them. The CDR3 consists of 11 residues. Germline V gene sequence: CDR1 SQVTM, CDR2 ANQGSEA.

This clonotype was seen a handful of times. The J gene is TRBJ2-1, the V gene TRBV13; TRBD1 is a possible D gene (5 bases). Germline loops: CDR1 PRHDT, CDR2 FYEKMQ (reference sequence). Trimming took off 3 bases at V and 7 bases at J, with 16 bases between the two ends. The CDR3 consists of 15 residues. The CDR3 is CASSFPTAEDNEQFF. The CDR3 DNA is TGTGCCAGCAGCTTCCCGACAGCAGAGGATAATGAGCAGTTCTTC. The whole variable domain, remainder taken from reference TRBV13 and TRBJ2-1, is AAGVIQSPRHLIKEKRETATLKCYPIPRHDTVYWYQQGPGQDPQFLISFYEKMQSDKGSIPDRFSAQQFSDYHSELNMSSLELGDSALYFCASSFPTAEDNEQFFGPGTRLTVL.

The chain joins TRBV20-1 to TRBJ2-3, with 11 bases aligning to TRBD2. V was pared by 0 bases and J by 7 bases, with 9 bases of the junction left unmatched. Germline loops: CDR1 DFQATT, CDR2 SNEGSKA (reference sequence). There are 16 residues in the CDR3. The DNA for the CDR3 is TGCAGTGCTAGAGACCCTACTAGCGGGGGCGAACATACGCAGTATTTT. Translating it yields CSARDPTSGGEHTQYF.

V and J are TRBV29-1 and TRBJ1-2; D unresolved. Trimming removed 2 bases at V and 7 bases at J, with 8 bases between. The CDR3 loop spans 11 amino acids. CDR1 is SQVTM and CDR2 is ANQGSEA in the germline V gene. CDR3 loop: CSVEIGVGYTF. CDR3 nucleotide sequence: TGCAGCGTTGAAATCGGGGTTGGCTACACCTTC. The whole variable domain, remainder taken from reference TRBV29-1 and TRBJ1-2, is SAVISQKPSRDICQRGTSLTIQCQVDSQVTMMFWYRQQPGQSLTLIATANQGSEATYESGFVIDKFPISRPNLTFSTLTVSNMSPEDSSIYLCSVEIGVGYTFGSGTRLTVV.

The chain has TRBV2 and TRBJ1-2; possible D gene TRBD1, 5 bases. The V gene lost 8 bases and the J gene lost 8 bases, with 18 bases spanning the gap. The CDR3 runs to 13 residues. Looked up from germline, CDR1 is SNHLY and CDR2 is FYNNEI. Written as DNA, the CDR3 is TGTGCCAGCGTGGGGCAGATTGGCCGCGGCTACACCTTC. It is translated as CASVGQIGRGYTF.

A word on this clonotype: Possible read error: a much larger clone is one base away. The V call is TRBV29-1, the J call TRBJ2-3, with unresolved D. Germline values: CDR1 SQVTM, CDR2 ANQGSEA. The CDR3 covers 14 residues. The V end was cut by 7 bases, the J end by 2 bases, with 16 bases between. CDR3 nucleotides: TGCAGCGCTGCAGAAAACCGCGACACAGATACGCAGTATTTT. Residues: CSAAENRDTDTQYF.